The 6 T cell receptor beta chains presented below share a single source sample, sequenced in a study of cytomegalovirus exposure and HLA in healthy donors. Profiling relied on immunoSEQ multiplex PCR, and the TCRdb table lists in-frame clones only, not all of them. The sample lists 150,000 to 200,000 clones; around 80% were seen once. The material sequenced was PBMCs. These receptors were collected from a woman in her twenties or thirties in good health and CMV-seropositive.

This clone came up a few times. The chain couples TRBV5-6 to TRBJ1-1; TRBD1 matches 7 bases. Per the germline V gene, CDR1 is SGHDT and CDR2 is YYEEEE. The CDR3 consists of 14 residues. V lost 3 bases, J lost 2 bases, and 4 bases stayed unmatched. The CDR3 sequence is CASSSDRINTEAFF. DNA of the CDR3: TGTGCCAGCAGCTCGGACAGGATTAACACTGAAGCTTTCTTT. The variable domain in full, completed from reference TRBV5-6 and TRBJ1-1, reads DAGVTQSPTHLIKTRGQQVTLRCSPKSGHDTVSWYQQALGQGPQFIFQYYEEEERQRGNFPDRFSGHQFPNYSSELNVNALLLGDSALYLCASSSDRINTEAFFGQGTRLTVV.

The chain carries TRBV18 and TRBJ1-3; D perhaps matches TRBD1 (6 bases). The V gene lost 6 bases and the J gene lost 12 bases, with 18 bases spanning the gap. CDR1 and CDR2 (germline): KGHSH, LQKENI. The CDR3 has 13 amino acids. Written as DNA, the CDR3 is TGTGCCAGCTCCGAAGGGACACCGTCCTACATATATTTT. Residues: CASSEGTPSYIYF.

The chain carries TRBV6-1 and TRBJ1-2; 8 bases line up with TRBD1. Germline lookup yields CDR1 MNHNS and CDR2 SASEGT. The ends lost 1 base at V and 0 bases at J; junction bases unmatched: 4. The CDR3 is 16 amino acids. CDR3 in amino acids: CASSEGQGLANYGYTF. The CDR3 DNA follows: TGTGCCAGCAGTGAAGGACAGGGGTTAGCTAACTATGGCTACACCTTC.

This sequence joins TRBV28 and TRBJ1-5, with 9 bases lining up with TRBD1. Germline V gene lookup returns CDR1 MDHEN and CDR2 SYDVKM. J was trimmed by 7 bases and V by 9 bases; bases with no gene match: 13. The CDR3 consists of 15 residues. Here the CDR3 reads CASSPPGQGTQPQHF. In DNA, the CDR3 is TGTGCCAGTTCCCCGCCGGGACAGGGAACCCAGCCCCAGCATTTT.

The chain links TRBV28 to TRBJ2-7; 7 nucleotides agree with TRBD2. This CDR3 is 17 amino acids long. Trimming cost V 3 bases and J 7 bases; bases outside gene matches: 18. Germline CDR1 reads MDHEN; CDR2 reads SYDVKM. CDR3 in amino acids: CASSFSPGGLPSEEQYF. CDR3 nucleotide sequence: TGTGCCAGCAGTTTTTCCCCGGGGGGACTACCTTCAGAGGAGCAGTACTTC. The full variable domain, rest sourced from reference TRBV28 and TRBJ2-7, is DVKVTQSSRYLVKRTGEKVFLECVQDMDHENMFWYRQDPGLGLRLIYFSYDVKMKEKGDIPEGYSVSREKKERFSLILESASTNQTSMYLCASSFSPGGLPSEEQYFGPGTRLTVT.

This clone was seen just once. In DNA, the CDR3 is TGTGCCAGCAGTTACGGTACAGGGAGGGGGGAGACCCAGTACTTC. Translated: CASSYGTGRGETQYF. The V gene is TRBV6-5, the J gene TRBJ2-5; TRBD2 is a possible D gene (7 bases). Germline V CDR1 and CDR2: MNHEY, SVGAGI. The germline V and J ends were trimmed by 2 bases and 5 bases, with 15 bases remaining between them. CDR3 length equals 15 residues.